This T cell receptor (beta chain) was identified during a study of cytomegalovirus exposure and HLA in healthy donors. PCR was performed using 60 Vbeta and 13 Jbeta primers. Libraries were prepared by immunoSEQ multiplex PCR; TCRdb keeps only in-frame clonotypes and omits some of them. The table has about 190,000 clones, 81% seen once. Findings and limits, study-wide: Most TCR sequences showed up rarely, but some public TCRs showed up in many donors.

This clone was observed a few times. Its antigen is still unknown. CDR3 length equals 13 residues. Germline CDR1 and CDR2: ENHRY and SYGVKD. The ends were cut back, 6 bases at V and 2 bases at J, with 10 bases in the middle. What was sequenced was PBMCs. This TCR derives from a man younger than 35 in good health and CMV-seronegative. The rearrangement links TRBV10-3 to TRBJ2-5; maybe TRBD2 (6 bases). CDR3 sequence: CAISGSNQETQYF. The CDR3, as DNA: TGTGCCATCAGCGGGAGTAATCAAGAGACCCAGTACTTC.